The subject of this entry is one T cell receptor beta chain. The authors seeded around 200,000 CFSE-labeled responder cells together with around 200,000 irradiated stimulator cells tagged with violet dye. The CDR3 is 15 residues long. Germline CDR1 is SGHDN and CDR2 is FVKESK. V was clipped by 2 bases and J by 3 bases, with 14 bases between them. The table came from immunoSEQ multiplex PCR; TCRdb's copy has only in-frame clones and leaves some out. The table has approximately 21,000 clones, about 45% seen once. The data originate from a study of graft-versus-host responses after intestinal transplantation. Study-level findings and limits: GvH clones appeared in recipient marrow, some first in ileum or blood.

The gene calls are TRBV14 and TRBJ2-7, with D possibly being TRBD2 (6 bases). The source is a human patient who was an organ donor for intestinal transplantation. Sequenced here: alloreactive CD8+ T cells from a mixed lymphocyte reaction culture, sampled before transplantation. Indicated subset: CFSE-low proliferating T cells sorted from approximately 6-day pre-transplant mixed lymphocyte reaction (GvH or HvG direction). The CDR3 sequence: CASSQQLRGDYEQYF. The CDR3 DNA is TGTGCCAGCAGCCAACAACTCCGCGGGGACTACGAGCAGTACTTC.